This entry lists 11 T cell receptor beta chains sequenced from one sample in a study of cytomegalovirus exposure and HLA in healthy donors. This PCR relied on a set of 60 Vbeta primers and 13 Jbeta primers. Produced via immunoSEQ multiplex PCR; TCRdb's table is partial and in-frame only. The sample has about 140,000 clones, just under 80% seen once; the top ten hold 2% to 2.5%. The specimen was PBMCs. The receptor set was obtained from a man aged 25-40 years in good health and CMV-seronegative.

The J gene is TRBJ1-2, the V gene TRBV5-1; D not certain. Between the trimmed V and J ends, which lost 0 bases and 1 base, there was a span of 10 bases. This CDR3 has 15 amino acids. Germline values: CDR1 SGHRS, CDR2 YFSETQ. CDR3 amino acids: CASSLAGSLNYGYTF. The CDR3 nucleotides read TGCGCCAGCAGCTTGGCCGGGAGTCTTAACTATGGCTACACCTTC.

This clone was observed a handful of times. This chain uses TRBV5-1 with TRBJ2-1; D is unclear. This CDR3 is built from 14 residues. The V gene lost 6 bases and the J gene lost 0 bases, with 10 bases spanning the gap. The germline V gene encodes CDR1 SGHRS and CDR2 YFSETQ. This chain's CDR3 is CASTATLSYNEQFF. Written as DNA, the CDR3 is TGCGCCAGCACCGCGACTCTCTCCTACAATGAGCAGTTCTTC.

The rearrangement uses TRBV11-2 and TRBJ1-3; D remains unclear. Deletions cut 4 bases from V and 13 bases from J, with 20 bases between. The CDR3 is 14 residues long. The germline gives CDR1 SGHAT, CDR2 FQNNGV. The CDR3 is CASSSRRGVLEIYF. CDR3 bases: TGTGCCAGCAGCTCTCGCCGCGGGGTTTTAGAGATATATTTT.

This clone was detected a few times. V is TRBV6-5 and J is TRBJ2-7, with D maybe TRBD1 (6 bases). In germline, CDR1 is MNHEY, CDR2 SVGAGI. The CDR3 extends over 14 amino acids. The V end lost 5 bases, the J end lost 0 bases, and 11 bases lay between the germline ends. CDR3: CASSRQAASYEQYF. CDR3 DNA sequence: TGTGCCAGCAGTCGACAGGCCGCCTCCTACGAGCAGTACTTC.

This clone was seen just once. The V and J genes are TRBV6-1 and TRBJ2-3; D unresolved. Looked up from germline, CDR1 is MNHNS and CDR2 is SASEGT. V was trimmed by 8 bases and J by 1 base, leaving 10 bases between them. The CDR3 length is 13 residues. The CDR3, as DNA: TGTGCCAGCGGATCGCGGCGCACAGATACGCAGTATTTT. Protein sequence: CASGSRRTDTQYF.

This chain joins TRBV2 and TRBJ2-6; the D gene is possibly TRBD2 (5 bases). CDR1 and CDR2 from the germline V gene are SNHLY and FYNNEI. The CDR3 has 17 residues. The V end was cut by 7 bases, the J end by 0 bases, with 16 bases between. This chain's CDR3 is CASTSDAGYSGANVLTF. DNA of the CDR3: TGTGCCAGCACTTCCGACGCGGGTTACTCTGGGGCCAACGTCCTGACTTTC.

This clone turned up a few times. The CDR3 sequence is CASSLWTLEANVLTF. The CDR3 coding sequence is TGTGCCAGCAGCTTATGGACTCTGGAGGCCAACGTCCTGACTTTC. J is TRBJ2-6 and V is TRBV7-3; D perhaps matches TRBD2 (5 bases). This CDR3 region has 15 residues. CDR1 is SGHTA, CDR2 FQGTGA, per germline. V lost 2 bases, J lost 6 bases, and 11 bases lay in between.

This clone was seen only once. The V call is TRBV6-5, the J call TRBJ1-2; D is uncertain. The germline V gene encodes CDR1 MNHEY and CDR2 SVGAGI. Trimming left V 2 bases short and J 6 bases short, with 7 bases between. This CDR3 is built from 12 residues. The CDR3 DNA reads as TGTGCCAGCAGTTACGGCCGTAATGGCTACACCTTC. Protein product: CASSYGRNGYTF.

This chain connects TRBV2 to TRBJ2-2; possibly TRBD1 for D (5 bases). Per germline, CDR1 SNHLY and CDR2 FYNNEI. The CDR3 has 15 amino acids. V was pared by 3 bases and J by 5 bases, with 13 bases between. CDR3 nucleotides: TGTGCCAGCAGTGAGCAAGGGGCTAAGACCGGGGAGCTGTTTTTT. This codes for CASSEQGAKTGELFF.

This chain connects TRBV27 to TRBJ2-7, with 9 bases aligning to TRBD1. Germline V gives CDR1 MNHEY, CDR2 SMNVEV (reference sequence). The CDR3 sequence is 16 residues long. The junction had 13 bases not matched to a gene; V was cut back by 6 bases and J by 4 bases. Here the CDR3 reads CASSPRPGQGLYEQYF. Written as DNA, the CDR3 is TGTGCCAGCAGCCCAAGACCGGGACAGGGTTTATACGAGCAGTACTTC.

This clone appeared a few times. The chain has TRBV14 and TRBJ1-5; D not certain. In germline, CDR1 is SGHDN, CDR2 FVKESK. With 0 bases removed from V and 9 bases from J, the gap between germline ends came to 6 bases. There are 12 residues in the CDR3. CDR3 protein: CASSQDPGPQHF. In DNA, the CDR3 is TGTGCCAGCAGCCAAGACCCCGGGCCCCAGCATTTT.